Listed below are T cell receptor beta chains from one sample, sequenced in a study of blood T cell repertoires in COVID-19. The method was immunoSEQ multiplex PCR; TCRdb's version includes in-frame clones alone and lacks a portion of them. Found here are about 81,000 clones, around 90% of them singletons; the top ten hold approximately 7.4%. The sample was peripheral blood. Receptors originate from a man between 65 and 79 years old with acute or convalescent COVID-19. Both conserved end residues are part of each CDR3. D genes are given only for firm matches.

D gene: .
V gene: TRBV29-1
J gene: TRBJ1-6
CDR3 protein: CSVAAGPDSPLHF
CDR3 DNA: TGCAGCGTTGCGGCAGGGCCGGATTCACCCCTCCACTTT

D gene: TRBD1
V gene: TRBV28
J gene: TRBJ2-5
CDR3 protein: CASSLQQGIGETQYF
CDR3 DNA: TGTGCCAGCAGTCTCCAACAGGGGATCGGCGAGACCCAGTACTTC

D gene: .
V gene: TRBV3-1/TRBV3-2
J gene: TRBJ2-2
CDR3 protein: CASSQERGTNTGELFF
CDR3 DNA: TGTGCCAGCAGCCAAGAACGAGGGACAAACACCGGGGAGCTGTTTTTT

D gene: TRBD2
V gene: TRBV5-1
J gene: TRBJ2-2
CDR3 protein: CASSEAGGPTGELFF
CDR3 DNA: TGCGCCAGCAGCGAAGCGGGAGGGCCGACCGGGGAGCTGTTTTTT

D gene: TRBD1
V gene: TRBV7-6
J gene: TRBJ2-6
CDR3 protein: CASSLDWSRGLSGANVLTF
CDR3 DNA: TGTGCCAGCAGCTTAGATTGGTCCAGGGGGCTCTCTGGGGCCAACGTCCTGACTTTC

D gene: .
V gene: TRBV6-5
J gene: TRBJ1-4
CDR3 protein: CASSYSGPGNEKLFF
CDR3 DNA: TGTGCCAGCAGTTACTCTGGGCCTGGTAATGAAAAACTGTTTTTT

D gene: TRBD2
V gene: TRBV7-9
J gene: TRBJ2-1
CDR3 protein: CASSFTSGVNNEQFF
CDR3 DNA: TGTGCCAGCAGCTTTACCAGCGGGGTTAACAATGAGCAGTTCTTC

D gene: .
V gene: TRBV7-6
J gene: TRBJ1-2
CDR3 protein: CASSLTALGDYGYTF
CDR3 DNA: TGTGCCAGCAGCTTGACGGCCCTAGGGGACTATGGCTACACCTTC

D gene: .
V gene: TRBV5-8
J gene: TRBJ1-1
CDR3 protein: CASSFLSRLNTEAFF
CDR3 DNA: TGTGCCAGCAGCTTTCTAAGCCGTCTGAACACTGAAGCTTTCTTT

D gene: .
V gene: TRBV30
J gene: TRBJ2-2
CDR3 protein: CAWSGQGYTGELFF
CDR3 DNA: TGTGCCTGGAGTGGGCAGGGGTACACCGGGGAGCTGTTTTTT

D gene: TRBD1
V gene: TRBV2
J gene: TRBJ2-3
CDR3 protein: CASSATGTGSDTQYF
CDR3 DNA: TGTGCCAGCAGCGCAACCGGGACAGGGTCAGATACGCAGTATTTT

D gene: TRBD2
V gene: TRBV13
J gene: TRBJ2-7
CDR3 protein: CASSLGLAGVSEQYF
CDR3 DNA: TGTGCCAGCAGCTTAGGCCTAGCGGGAGTGAGCGAGCAGTACTTC

D gene: TRBD2
V gene: TRBV20-1
J gene: TRBJ2-3
CDR3 protein: CSASSLLAGGVDTQYF
CDR3 DNA: TGCAGTGCTAGTTCCCTGCTAGCGGGAGGCGTAGATACGCAGTATTTT

D gene: TRBD2
V gene: TRBV5-4
J gene: TRBJ2-3
CDR3 protein: CASNRGGFSVTDTQYF
CDR3 DNA: TGTGCCAGCAACCGGGGGGGTTTTAGTGTCACAGATACGCAGTATTTT